Detailed here is one TCR beta chain. This sample was taken from a study of control samples from healthy donors and cancer patients. Germline CDR1 reads SGHAT; CDR2 reads FQNNGV. CDR3 length: 14 amino acids. Trimming removed 6 bases from V and 3 bases from J, with 11 bases in between. Profiling relied on immunoSEQ multiplex PCR, and the TCRdb table lists in-frame clones only, not all of them. In the table there are about 55,000 clones, approximately 86% of which are singletons. The material sequenced was blood. The sequence came from a man aged 50 to 60 in good health. The chain recombines TRBV11-2 with TRBJ1-4, with D perhaps matching TRBD1 (6 bases). The CDR3 region has the DNA TGTGCCAGCAGAGGGGGACAAGCTAATGAAAAACTGTTTTTT. It specifies CASRGGQANEKLFF.